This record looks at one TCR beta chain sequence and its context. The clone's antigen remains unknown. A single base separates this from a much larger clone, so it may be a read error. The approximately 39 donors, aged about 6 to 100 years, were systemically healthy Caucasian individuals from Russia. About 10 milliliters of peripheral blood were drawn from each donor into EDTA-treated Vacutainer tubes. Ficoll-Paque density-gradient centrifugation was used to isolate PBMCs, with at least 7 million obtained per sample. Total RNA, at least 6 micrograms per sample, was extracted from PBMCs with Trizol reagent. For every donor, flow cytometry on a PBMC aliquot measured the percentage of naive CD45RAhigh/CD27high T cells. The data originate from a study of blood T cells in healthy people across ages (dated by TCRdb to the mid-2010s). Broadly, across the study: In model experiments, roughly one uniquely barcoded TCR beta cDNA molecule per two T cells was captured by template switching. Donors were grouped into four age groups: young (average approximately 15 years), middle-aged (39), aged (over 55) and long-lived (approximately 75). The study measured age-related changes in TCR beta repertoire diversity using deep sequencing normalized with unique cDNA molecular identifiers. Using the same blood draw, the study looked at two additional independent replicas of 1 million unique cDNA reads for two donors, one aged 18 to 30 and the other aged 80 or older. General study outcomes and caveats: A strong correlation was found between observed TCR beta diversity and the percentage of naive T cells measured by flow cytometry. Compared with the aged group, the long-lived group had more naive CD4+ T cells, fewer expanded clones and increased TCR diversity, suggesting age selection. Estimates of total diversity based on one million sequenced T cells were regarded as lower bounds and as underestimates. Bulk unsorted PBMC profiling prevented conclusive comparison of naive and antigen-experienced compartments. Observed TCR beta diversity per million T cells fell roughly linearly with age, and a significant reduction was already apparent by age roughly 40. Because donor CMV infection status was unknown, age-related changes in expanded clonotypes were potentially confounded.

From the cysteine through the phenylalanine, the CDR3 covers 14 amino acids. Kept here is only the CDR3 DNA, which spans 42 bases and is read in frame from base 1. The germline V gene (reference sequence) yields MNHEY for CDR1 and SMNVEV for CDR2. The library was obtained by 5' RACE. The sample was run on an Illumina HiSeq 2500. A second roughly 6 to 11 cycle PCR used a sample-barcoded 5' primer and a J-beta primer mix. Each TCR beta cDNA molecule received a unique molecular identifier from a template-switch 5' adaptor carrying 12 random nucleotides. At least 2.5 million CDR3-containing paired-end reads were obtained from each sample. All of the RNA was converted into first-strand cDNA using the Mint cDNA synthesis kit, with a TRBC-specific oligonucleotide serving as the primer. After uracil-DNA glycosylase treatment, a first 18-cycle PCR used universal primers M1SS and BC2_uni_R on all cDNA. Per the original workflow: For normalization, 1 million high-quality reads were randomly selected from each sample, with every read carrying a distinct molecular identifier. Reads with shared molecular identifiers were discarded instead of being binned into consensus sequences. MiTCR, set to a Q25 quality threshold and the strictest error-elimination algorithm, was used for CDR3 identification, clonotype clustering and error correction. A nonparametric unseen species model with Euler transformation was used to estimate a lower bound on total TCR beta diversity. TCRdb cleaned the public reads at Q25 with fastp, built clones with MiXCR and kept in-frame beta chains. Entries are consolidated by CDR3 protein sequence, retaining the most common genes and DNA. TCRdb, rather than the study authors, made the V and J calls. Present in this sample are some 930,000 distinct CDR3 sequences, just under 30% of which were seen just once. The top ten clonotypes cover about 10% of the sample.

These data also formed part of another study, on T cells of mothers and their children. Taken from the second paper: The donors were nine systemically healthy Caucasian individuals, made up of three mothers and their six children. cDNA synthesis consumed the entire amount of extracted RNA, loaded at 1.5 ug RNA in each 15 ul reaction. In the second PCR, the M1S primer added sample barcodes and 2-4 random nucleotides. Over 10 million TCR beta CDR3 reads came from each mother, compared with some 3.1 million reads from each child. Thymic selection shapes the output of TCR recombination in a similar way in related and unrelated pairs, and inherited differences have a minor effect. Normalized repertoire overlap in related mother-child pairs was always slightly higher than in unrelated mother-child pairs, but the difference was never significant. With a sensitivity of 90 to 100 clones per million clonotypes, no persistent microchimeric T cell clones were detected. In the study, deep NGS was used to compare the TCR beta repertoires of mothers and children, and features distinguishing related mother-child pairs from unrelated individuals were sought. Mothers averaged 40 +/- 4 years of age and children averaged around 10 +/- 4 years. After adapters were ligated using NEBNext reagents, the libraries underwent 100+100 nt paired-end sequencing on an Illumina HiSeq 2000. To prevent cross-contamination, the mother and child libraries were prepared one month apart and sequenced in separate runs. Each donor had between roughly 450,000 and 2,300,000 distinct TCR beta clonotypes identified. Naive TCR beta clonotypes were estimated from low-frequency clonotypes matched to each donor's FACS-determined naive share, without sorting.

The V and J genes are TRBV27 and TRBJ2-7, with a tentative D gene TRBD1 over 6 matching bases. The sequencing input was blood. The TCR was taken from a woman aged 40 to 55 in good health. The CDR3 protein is CSSRNTGLPYEQYF. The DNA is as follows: TGTTCCAGCAGAAACACAGGGCTTCCCTACGAGCAGTACTTC.